The entry below gives a single T cell receptor beta chain sequence along with its context. Its target is unknown. This specimen belongs to a study of T cell responses to AZD1222 COVID-19 vaccine. Only in-frame clones appear in the TCRdb table, and some are missing; sequencing was by immunoSEQ multiplex PCR. In the table there are some 91,000 clones, around 90% of which are singletons. CDR3 length: 13 amino acids. Per the germline V gene, CDR1 is MDHEN and CDR2 is SYDVKM. The ends were cut back, 2 bases at V and 2 bases at J, with 6 bases in the middle. Study-wide points: Increases in Spike-specific TCR breadth and depth were seen after two AZD1222 doses. Donors in the cohort were predominantly white British and more often female, and clonal diversity was possibly underestimated. Spike was spanned by vaccine-associated CD4 TCRs, with dominance at 160-218 and 743-854.

The chain couples TRBV28 to TRBJ1-1; D not certain. Sequenced material: peripheral blood, taken on day 0 of AZD1222 vaccination. The TCR sequence derives from an adult in good health. CDR3 DNA sequence: TGTGCCAGCAGTTTAACGGCAAACACTGAAGCTTTCTTT. This sequence encodes CASSLTANTEAFF.